This T cell receptor (beta chain) is from a study of shared clonotypes between healthy human individuals. The repertoire was sequenced with immunoSEQ multiplex PCR; TCRdb's copy has only in-frame clones and lacks some. The sample lists under 700,000 clones, about 95% occurring once. The germline V and J ends were trimmed by 1 base and 6 bases, with 6 bases remaining between them. Germline-derived CDR1 and CDR2 are SEHNR and FQNEAQ (reference sequence). The CDR3 sequence is 12 residues long. This clone has only a few counts. Other nucleotide sequences from this sample produce the same CDR3. Naive CD8 cells lacked CD45RO and underwent positive selection for CCR7, leaving out terminally differentiated effector memory CD45RA+ cells.

V and J are TRBV7-9 and TRBJ1-1, with D perhaps matching TRBD1 (5 bases). Source material: naive CD8+ T cells sorted from blood. The TCR comes from a woman between 25 and 40 years old in good health. The CDR3 loop is CASSLGGAEAFF. In nucleotides, the CDR3 is TGTGCCAGCAGCTTAGGGGGGGCTGAAGCTTTCTTT.